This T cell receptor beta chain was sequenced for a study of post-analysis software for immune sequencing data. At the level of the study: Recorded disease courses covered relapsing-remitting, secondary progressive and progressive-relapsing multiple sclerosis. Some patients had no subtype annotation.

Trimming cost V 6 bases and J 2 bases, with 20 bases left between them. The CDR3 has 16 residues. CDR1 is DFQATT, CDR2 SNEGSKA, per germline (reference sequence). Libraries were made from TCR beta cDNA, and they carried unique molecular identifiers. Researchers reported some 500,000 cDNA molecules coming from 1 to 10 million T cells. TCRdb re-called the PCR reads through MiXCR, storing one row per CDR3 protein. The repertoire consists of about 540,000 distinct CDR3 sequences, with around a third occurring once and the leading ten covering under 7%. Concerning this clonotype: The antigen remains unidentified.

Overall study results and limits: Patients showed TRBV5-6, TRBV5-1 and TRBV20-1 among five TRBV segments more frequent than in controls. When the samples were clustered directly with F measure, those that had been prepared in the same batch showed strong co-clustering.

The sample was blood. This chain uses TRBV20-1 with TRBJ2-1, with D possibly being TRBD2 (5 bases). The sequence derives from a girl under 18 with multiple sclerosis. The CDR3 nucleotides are TGCAGTGCCACGTTTGTGGAGGACGGTCCCTACAATGAGCAGTTCTTC. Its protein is CSATFVEDGPYNEQFF.